The 12 T cell receptor beta chains below come from one sample, sequenced in a study of T cells in Graves' hyperthyroidism and ophthalmopathy. RNA transcripts were the template for amplifying TCR beta CDR3 regions. First-round RT-PCR targeting the TCR CDR3 was performed with the HTBI primer set. TCRdb re-analysed the multiplex PCR reads in MiXCR, keeping a single row per CDR3 protein. The table has 500,000 or so distinct CDR3 sequences, roughly 15% seen once. Sequencing was carried out using blood. Source of these receptors: a woman aged 18-29 years with Graves' ophthalmopathy.

The table lists this clonotype with many counts. CDR3 nucleotides: TGTGCCAGCAGCTTAGAGGGACAGGCGAACACTGAAGCTTTCTTT. Translating gives CASSLEGQANTEAFF. V usage is TRBV7-3 and J usage is TRBJ1-1, with 8 bases that match TRBD1. CDR1 and CDR2 (germline): SGHTA, FQGTGA. V lost 2 bases and J lost 1; bases outside the gene matches: 3. This CDR3 has 15 amino acids. The full variable domain, completed using reference TRBV7-3 and TRBJ1-1, is GAGVSQTPSNKVTEKGKYVELRCDPISGHTALYWYRQSLGQGPEFLIYFQGTGAADDSGLPNDRFFAVRPEGSVSTLKIQRTERGDSAVYLCASSLEGQANTEAFFGQGTRLTVV.

This clonotype has a handful of counts. The gene calls are TRBV29-1 and TRBJ2-7; no clear D. Trimming removed 1 base from V and 5 bases from J, with 9 bases in between. Germline V gene data show CDR1 as SQVTM and CDR2 as ANQGSEA. The CDR3 is made up of 12 amino acids. CDR3 in amino acids: CSVEAPPNEQYF. The CDR3 DNA reads TGCAGCGTTGAAGCTCCCCCGAACGAGCAGTACTTC.

On this clonotype: A much larger clone differs by one base, so this may be a read error. The chain has TRBV27 and TRBJ2-5; a weak D match, TRBD2 (6 bases). This CDR3 comprises 15 residues. Germline lookup yields CDR1 MNHEY and CDR2 SMNVEV (reference sequence). The CDR3 spells CASSLFGSPQGTQYF. The CDR3 coding sequence is TGTGCCAGCAGTTTGTTCGGGAGCCCACAAGGGACCCAGTACTTC.

Only a few counts were recorded for this clonotype. The CDR3 DNA reads as TGCAGTGCTAGTTTTGGGCAGGGTGGAACTTCACCCCTCCACTTT. Its translation is CSASFGQGGTSPLHF. The V call is TRBV20-1, the J call TRBJ1-6, with D maybe TRBD1 (5 bases). The CDR3 covers 15 residues. V was cut by 3 bases and J by 9 bases, with 18 bases left in between. Germline V gene sequence: CDR1 DFQATT, CDR2 SNEGSKA (reference sequence).

This clonotype was observed a few times. The V call is TRBV28, the J call TRBJ1-3; D remains unclear. This CDR3 is 16 amino acids long. Trimming removed 6 bases from V and 4 bases from J, with 19 bases in between. Per the germline V gene, CDR1 is MDHEN and CDR2 is SYDVKM. The CDR3 nucleotides are TGTGCCAGCAGCGCGCAGTCCGGGAGGCGGGGAAACACCATATATTTT. This sequence encodes CASSAQSGRRGNTIYF.

This clonotype occurred a few times. V usage is TRBV7-9 and J usage is TRBJ1-2; 8 nucleotides line up with TRBD1. CDR1 and CDR2 (germline): SEHNR, FQNEAQ (reference sequence). The V segment lost 5 bases and the J segment 3 bases; nucleotides outside the gene matches: 11. The CDR3 length is 16 residues. CDR3 coding DNA: TGTGCCAGCAGCCGAGACAGGGGAAATCGGCACTATGGCTACACCTTC. Amino acid sequence: CASSRDRGNRHYGYTF.

Many counts were recorded for this clonotype. The chain joins TRBV28 to TRBJ1-1; D call uncertain. The CDR3 consists of 12 residues. Trimming removed 3 bases at V and 4 bases at J, with 6 bases between. CDR1 is MDHEN, CDR2 SYDVKM, per germline. The CDR3 nucleotides are TGTGCCAGCAGTTTTCGGGTCACTGAAGCTTTCTTT. This gives the protein CASSFRVTEAFF.

CDR3 residues: CASTPGGLTSEQYF. The CDR3 DNA follows: TGTGCCAGCACCCCTGGTGGGCTTACTTCCGAGCAGTACTTC. The rearrangement links TRBV28 to TRBJ2-7; D is unresolved. CDR1 is MDHEN, CDR2 SYDVKM, per germline. V was clipped by 7 bases and J by 6 bases, with 19 bases between them. The CDR3 spans 14 residues.

As regards this clonotype: A much larger clone sits a single nucleotide away, making a read error possible. As the CDR3 is not closed by the conserved phenylalanine or tryptophan, this likely results from a read error. J is TRBJ2-5 and V is TRBV29-1, with D maybe TRBD1 (6 bases). Trimming removed 3 bases from V and 3 bases from J, with 8 bases in between. Germline V gene lookup returns CDR1 SQVTM and CDR2 ANQGSEA. The CDR3 extends over 12 amino acids. The CDR3 is CSVERTEETQYS. Here the CDR3 DNA reads TGCAGCGTTGAGAGGACAGAAGAGACCCAGTACTCC.

This clonotype has ten or more counts. The chain recombines TRBV11-2 with TRBJ2-7, with no clear D. Germline CDR1 and CDR2: SGHAT and FQNNGV. Trimming shortened V by 1 base and J by 3 bases, and 13 bases separated the two germline ends. CDR3 size: 15 residues. The CDR3 spells CASSLGRRMIYEQYF. The DNA of the CDR3 is TGTGCCAGCAGCTTAGGAAGACGGATGATCTACGAGCAGTACTTC.

This clonotype was counted only a few times. The chain combines TRBV19 with TRBJ1-5; D possibly corresponds to TRBD1 (5 bases). CDR1 and CDR2 from the germline V gene are LNHDA and SQIVND (reference sequence). V lost 2 bases and J 3 bases, leaving 11 bases between the germline ends. The CDR3 has 15 amino acids. The CDR3 sequence is CASSILGEANQPQHF. CDR3 coding DNA: TGTGCCAGTAGTATATTGGGGGAGGCCAATCAGCCCCAGCATTTT. Supplemented by reference TRBV19 and TRBJ1-5, the full variable domain reads DGGITQSPKYLFRKEGQNVTLSCEQNLNHDAMYWYRQDPGQGLRLIYYSQIVNDFQKGDIAEGYSVSREKKESFPLTVTSAQKNPTAFYLCASSILGEANQPQHFGDGTRLSIL.

This clonotype was observed at least ten times. The V and J genes are TRBV12-3 or TRBV12-4 and TRBJ2-2; 8 positions match TRBD2. The CDR3 has 17 residues. With V trimmed by 1 base and J by 6 bases, 10 bases remained unmatched. This chain's CDR3 is CASSLGWPGLEAGELFF. The CDR3 nucleotides read TGTGCCAGCAGTTTAGGTTGGCCGGGACTAGAGGCCGGGGAGCTGTTTTTT.